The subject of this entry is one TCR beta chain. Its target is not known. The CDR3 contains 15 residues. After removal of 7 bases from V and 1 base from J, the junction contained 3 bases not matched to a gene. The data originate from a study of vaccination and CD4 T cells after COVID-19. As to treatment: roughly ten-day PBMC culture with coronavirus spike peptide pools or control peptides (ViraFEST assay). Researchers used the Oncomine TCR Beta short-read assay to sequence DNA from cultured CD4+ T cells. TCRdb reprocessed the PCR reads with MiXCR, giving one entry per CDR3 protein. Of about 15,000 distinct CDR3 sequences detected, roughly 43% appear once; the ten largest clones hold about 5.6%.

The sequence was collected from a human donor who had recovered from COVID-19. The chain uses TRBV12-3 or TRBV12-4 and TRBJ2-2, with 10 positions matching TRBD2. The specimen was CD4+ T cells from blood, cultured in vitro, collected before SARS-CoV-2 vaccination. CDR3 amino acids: CASIKREGNTGELFF. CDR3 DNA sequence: TGTGCCAGCATCAAGCGGGAGGGGAACACCGGGGAGCTGTTTTTT.